This T cell receptor beta chain was sequenced in a study of PD-L1 blockade in urothelial cancer. Across the whole study: At 6 weeks and at 3 weeks (second dose) after treatment start, blood was analyzed. Median blood clonality was roughly 0.088, with 82,636 unique TCRs.

Here immunoSEQ multiplex PCR was the method, and the copy in TCRdb shows in-frame clones only, minus some. Of 55,000 to 85,000 clones in the sample, about 89% are singletons; the top ten hold around 3.5%. Study-wide findings and caveats: A below-median TCR clonality in blood before treatment predicted better survival. Tumor-associated clones in blood expanded more at 3 weeks in durable-benefit patients.

V was cut by 0 bases and J by 4 bases, with 5 bases left in between. Germline V gene data show CDR1 as SGDLS and CDR2 as YYNGEE. This CDR3 spans 13 amino acids. With respect to this clone: Its specificity is unknown.

The TCR comes from a man in his 60s with urothelial cancer. The specimen comprised PBMCs, sampled around atezolizumab (anti-PD-L1) treatment. This chain uses TRBV9 with TRBJ2-1; D not resolved. Here the CDR3 DNA reads TGTGCCAGCAGCGTAGGGCGGTACAATGAGCAGTTCTTC. Translated: CASSVGRYNEQFF.